The rows below give T cell receptor beta chains drawn from one sample of a study of cytomegalovirus exposure and HLA in healthy donors. Using immunoSEQ multiplex PCR, the repertoire was profiled, and TCRdb retains in-frame clones only, with some absent. Counted here are about 110,000 clones, around 73% occurring once; the ten biggest clones make up roughly 8%. The sequencing input was PBMCs. Source of these receptors: a man in his forties in good health and CMV-seronegative. Each CDR3 is given with its conserved first and last residue. The D gene is left open where the match is weak. Where a row states a size, it is once, few, many or the class of an expanded clone; other rows omit it.

cdr3_nt: TGCGCCAGCAGCCCCGGACAGTATGGCTACACCTTC
cdr3_aa: CASSPGQYGYTF
j_call: TRBJ1-2
clone_size: once
d_call: NA
v_call: TRBV5-1

cdr3_nt: TGTGCCAGCAGGAACAGGGGGGTGGACACCATATATTTT
cdr3_aa: CASRNRGVDTIYF
j_call: TRBJ1-3
clone_size: few
d_call: TRBD1
v_call: TRBV6-1

cdr3_nt: TGTGCCAGCAGCTTGGGGACACCTAGCTCCTACGAGCAGTACTTC
cdr3_aa: CASSLGTPSSYEQYF
j_call: TRBJ2-7
clone_size: NA
d_call: NA
v_call: TRBV5-6

cdr3_nt: TGTGCCAGTGGTAGGGACAGTGTCACCGGGGAGCTGTTTTTT
cdr3_aa: CASGRDSVTGELFF
j_call: TRBJ2-2
clone_size: NA
d_call: TRBD1
v_call: TRBV19

cdr3_nt: TGTGCCAGCAGTTACGACCAGGTTCCGTCGGGGGGGCAGTACTTC
cdr3_aa: CASSYDQVPSGGQYF
j_call: TRBJ2-7
clone_size: few
d_call: TRBD2
v_call: TRBV6-6

cdr3_nt: TGTGCCAGCAGTGCCAATACAGGGGGGATCACAGATACGCAGTATTTT
cdr3_aa: CASSANTGGITDTQYF
j_call: TRBJ2-3
clone_size: NA
d_call: TRBD1
v_call: TRBV25-1

cdr3_nt: TGTGCCATAACCCAAACCGCTACGGGACAGGGGGTCTATAGCAATCAGCCCCAGCATTTT
cdr3_aa: CAITQTATGQGVYSNQPQHF
j_call: TRBJ1-5
clone_size: few
d_call: TRBD1
v_call: TRBV7-3

cdr3_nt: TGCGCCAGCAGCACTGGTCGGGACAGTTCCTACGAGCAGTACTTC
cdr3_aa: CASSTGRDSSYEQYF
j_call: TRBJ2-7
clone_size: NA
d_call: TRBD1
v_call: TRBV5-1

cdr3_nt: TGCGCCAGCAGCCAAGTGCACCTAACGGCGGTCACAGGCAACTATGGCTACACCTTC
cdr3_aa: CASSQVHLTAVTGNYGYTF
j_call: TRBJ1-2
clone_size: NA
d_call: NA
v_call: TRBV4-1

cdr3_nt: TGTGCCAGCAGCTCTGTAGACGGAGGCACTGAAGCTTTCTTT
cdr3_aa: CASSSVDGGTEAFF
j_call: TRBJ1-1
clone_size: NA
d_call: NA
v_call: TRBV9